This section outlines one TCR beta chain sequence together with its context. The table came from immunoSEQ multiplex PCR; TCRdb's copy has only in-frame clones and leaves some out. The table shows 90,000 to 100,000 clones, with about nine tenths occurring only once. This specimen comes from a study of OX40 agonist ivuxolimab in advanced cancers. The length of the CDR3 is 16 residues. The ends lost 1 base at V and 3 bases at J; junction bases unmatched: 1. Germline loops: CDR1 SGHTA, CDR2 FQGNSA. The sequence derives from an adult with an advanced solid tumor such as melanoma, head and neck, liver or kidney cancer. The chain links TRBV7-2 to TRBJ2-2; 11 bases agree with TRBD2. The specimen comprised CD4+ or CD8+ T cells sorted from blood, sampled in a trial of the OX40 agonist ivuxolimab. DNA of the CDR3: TGTGCCAGCAGCTTAGATAGCGGGAGGGACACCGGGGAGCTGTTTTTT. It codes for CASSLDSGRDTGELFF.